This T cell receptor beta chain was documented in a study of blood T cell repertoires in COVID-19. Study context: Specimens from acute and convalescent COVID-19 originated in the United States, Italy and Spain. In each case, the material was cDNA or gDNA derived from T cells, B-cell-depleted T cells, or PBMCs.

TCRdb's copy holds only in-frame clones and misses some; the assay was immunoSEQ multiplex PCR. The sample carries some 150,000 clones, roughly 84% recorded once. This CDR3 is built from 13 residues. Trimming shortened V by 6 bases and J by 3 bases, and 12 bases separated the two germline ends. Germline-derived CDR1 and CDR2 are MNHEY and SVGAGI. The chain employs TRBV6-5 and TRBJ2-7; D not certain. Sequencing used peripheral blood. This receptor was identified in a man in his 70s with acute or convalescent COVID-19. The CDR3 DNA is TGTGCCAGCAGAGTACCCGCCTACTACGAGCAGTACTTC. Protein product: CASRVPAYYEQYF.